This T cell receptor beta chain was retrieved from a study of blood T cell repertoires in COVID-19. Study-wide context: Some COVID-19 samples were acute and others convalescent; all came from the United States, Italy and Spain. PBMCs, B-cell-depleted T cells, or T cells provided the cDNA or gDNA that made up the material.

In the authors' methods: Reference gene primer amplification yielded estimated nucleated cell counts. The table came from immunoSEQ multiplex PCR; TCRdb's copy has only in-frame clones and leaves some out. The V and J calls and clone size are taken from that table; D and trimming were inferred from the DNA. This table holds about 100,000 clones, 87% found once. This CDR3 contains 17 residues. The trim removed 0 bases at V and 2 bases at J, leaving 4 bases unmatched. Germline V gene lookup returns CDR1 SGHTA and CDR2 FQGNSA. The TCR comes from a man aged 25 to 40 in a cohort sampled during active COVID-19. The V gene is TRBV7-2, the J gene TRBJ1-4, with TRBD1 identical over 9 bases. The sequencing sample was made of peripheral blood. The CDR3 loop reads CASSLAPTGGTNEKLFF. CDR3 in DNA: TGTGCCAGCAGCTTAGCTCCAACAGGGGGCACTAATGAAAAACTGTTTTTT.